Listed below are T cell receptor beta chains from one sample, sequenced in a study of T cell changes during pregnancy in multiple sclerosis. Clones were read by immunoSEQ multiplex PCR, and TCRdb kept only the in-frame ones, dropping some. Of tens of thousands of clones detected, roughly 90% appear once; the ten largest clones hold roughly 5.2%. This specimen consisted of CD8+ T cells from peripheral blood mononuclear cells, obtained before pregnancy. The receptors come from a female donor with multiple sclerosis, enrolled in a pregnancy study. CDR3s include the opening cysteine and the closing phenylalanine or tryptophan. Each record gives: clone size, V gene, D gene, J gene, CDR3 DNA, CDR3 protein. A D gene is named only where the DNA matches it firmly. The size field is filled for only some rows; it gives once, few, many or a size class.

NA,TRBV11-2,TRBD1,TRBJ2-1,TGTGCCAGCAGCTTGGGACAGGGCTTCTATGAGCAGTTCTTC,CASSLGQGFYEQFF
NA,TRBV2,TRBD1,TRBJ1-2,TGTGCCACCTGGACAGGGAATGGTCTTTATGGCTACACCTTC,CATWTGNGLYGYTF
NA,TRBV6-5,NA,TRBJ2-1,TGTGCCAGCGCCGGGCGGGTTAAAGATAATGAGCAGTTCTTC,CASAGRVKDNEQFF
NA,TRBV9,NA,TRBJ1-2,TGTGCCAGCAGCGTAGGAGGAGAGGGCTACACCTTC,CASSVGGEGYTF
NA,TRBV6-5,TRBD2,TRBJ2-1,TGTGCCAGCAGTTCTGCTAGCGGGGCGAAATACAATGAGCAGTTCTTC,CASSSASGAKYNEQFF
once,TRBV5-1,TRBD1,TRBJ1-4,TGCGCCAGCACACCGGGACAGTCTAATGAAAAACTGTTTTTT,CASTPGQSNEKLFF
NA,TRBV18,NA,TRBJ2-5,TGTGCCAGCTCGTCCAGGGACCAAGAGACCCAGTACTTC,CASSSRDQETQYF
NA,TRBV2,TRBD1,TRBJ2-7,TGTGCCAGCAGGGGGACAGCGAGCTCCTACGAGCAGTACTTC,CASRGTASSYEQYF
NA,TRBV9,NA,TRBJ1-6,TGTGCCAGCAGCCCTTCGGGAAGGGTCTATAATTCACCCCTCCACTTT,CASSPSGRVYNSPLHF
NA,TRBV5-1,NA,TRBJ1-5,TGCGCCAGCCCCATCTCTCGTGCAGGGCCTAATAAAGTGGGCAATCAGCCCCAGCATTTT,CASPISRAGPNKVGNQPQHF
NA,TRBV6-1,NA,TRBJ1-1,TGTGCCAGCAGTGAAGCGCTCGGGGGGGACACTGAAGCTTTCTTT,CASSEALGGDTEAFF
NA,TRBV7-9,NA,TRBJ2-7,TGTGCCAGCAGCCCGAGCCAGGAACGCGAGCAGTACTTC,CASSPSQEREQYF
NA,TRBV5-1,TRBD1,TRBJ2-7,TGCGCCAGCAGCTGGGGGACAGACTCCTACGAGCAGTACTTC,CASSWGTDSYEQYF
once,TRBV5-8,NA,TRBJ1-6,TGTGCCAGCAGCTTGGCCGTAAATTCACCCCTCCACTTT,CASSLAVNSPLHF
NA,TRBV5-6,TRBD1,TRBJ1-1,TGTGCCAGCAGCCCCGGGACAGGGGGGAACACTGAAGCTTTCTTT,CASSPGTGGNTEAFF
NA,TRBV10-2,NA,TRBJ2-7,TGCGCCAGCAGGGCAGGTCGAGAGCAGTACTTC,CASRAGREQYF
NA,TRBV2,TRBD1,TRBJ2-7,TGTGCCAGCAGTGTTGAGACAGGGGCTTACGAGCAGTACTTC,CASSVETGAYEQYF
few,TRBV4-1,NA,TRBJ2-1,TGCGCCAGCAGCCAAGTTAGCAACAATGAGCAGTTCTTC,CASSQVSNNEQFF
NA,TRBV11-2,TRBD1,TRBJ2-5,TGTGCCAGCAGCGTCCGGGACAGGGAAGAGACCCAGTACTTC,CASSVRDREETQYF
NA,TRBV9,TRBD1,TRBJ1-2,TGTGCCAGCAGCGCCCGTACCGGGACAGGGGTCGTTGGCTACACCTTC,CASSARTGTGVVGYTF
NA,TRBV2,TRBD1,TRBJ1-6,TGTGCCAGCAGTGAACCAGGGGGCAGTTCACCCCTCCACTTT,CASSEPGGSSPLHF
NA,TRBV5-6,NA,TRBJ2-7,TGTGCCAGCAGCTTGGGGCAGGGGAGTGGCGAGCAGTACTTC,CASSLGQGSGEQYF
once,TRBV9,NA,TRBJ1-4,TGTGCCAGCAGCGCTACGGGACACGATAATGAAAAACTGTTTTTT,CASSATGHDNEKLFF
NA,TRBV27,TRBD2,TRBJ2-5,TGTGCCAGCAGTTCTCGCGGGGGACAAGAGACCCAGTACTTC,CASSSRGGQETQYF
NA,TRBV11-3,NA,TRBJ1-6,TGTGCCAGCAGCTCGGTCGGGAATGACCGGGGTCGGTATAATTCACCCCTCCACTTT,CASSSVGNDRGRYNSPLHF
NA,TRBV10-3,NA,TRBJ1-4,TGTGCCATCAGTGAGTCGCCACAAGCAACTAATGAAAAACTGTTTTTT,CAISESPQATNEKLFF
NA,TRBV5-6,TRBD1,TRBJ1-1,TGTGCCAGCAGCTTGGCCCCCGGACAGGGCTCTCCCGCTTTCTTT,CASSLAPGQGSPAFF
NA,TRBV14,TRBD1,TRBJ2-6,TGTGCCAGCAGCCAACCCGGGACAGCTTACTCTGGGGCCAACGTCCTGACTTTC,CASSQPGTAYSGANVLTF
NA,TRBV29-1,NA,TRBJ1-5,TGCAGCGTTGAAGCAGGGTTCAATCAGCCCCAGCATTTT,CSVEAGFNQPQHF
NA,TRBV7-8,TRBD2,TRBJ2-1,TGTGCCAGCAGCTTCGTACTAGCGGGGGAGTACAATGAGCAGTTCTTC,CASSFVLAGEYNEQFF
NA,TRBV5-4,TRBD1,TRBJ1-6,TGTGCCAGCAGGGAAGGACAGGAAGCGACCCTCCACTTT,CASREGQEATLHF
NA,TRBV5-5,TRBD1,TRBJ2-7,TGTGCCAGCAGCCATCTCGGGACAGAGGCCTACGAGCAGTACTTC,CASSHLGTEAYEQYF
NA,TRBV13,TRBD2,TRBJ2-7,TGTGCCAGCAGCGATGGACTAGCGACCAACTACGAGCAGTACTTC,CASSDGLATNYEQYF
NA,TRBV5-8,NA,TRBJ2-7,TGTGCCAGCAGCGCCCTAACCCCCGAGCAGTACTTC,CASSALTPEQYF
NA,TRBV19,TRBD2,TRBJ2-7,TGTGCCAGTAGTCCCTCAGCGGGGGATTTCGAGCAGTACTTC,CASSPSAGDFEQYF
NA,TRBV6-4,TRBD1,TRBJ2-3,TGTGCCAGCAGTCCGGGACAGGACACAGATACGCAGTATTTT,CASSPGQDTDTQYF
NA,TRBV2,NA,TRBJ2-4,TGTGCCAGCAGTGACAGGAATACGGCCAAAAACATTCAGTACTTC,CASSDRNTAKNIQYF
NA,TRBV10-3,TRBD2,TRBJ2-3,TGTGCCATCAACCCGGCGGGGGAGACAGATACGCAGTATTTT,CAINPAGETDTQYF
NA,TRBV9,TRBD1,TRBJ2-1,TGTGCCAGCAGCGTTGGACAGGGGGTCAGCAATGAGCAGTTCTTC,CASSVGQGVSNEQFF
few,TRBV4-1,TRBD2,TRBJ2-7,TGCGCCAGCAGCCAAGGCCTAGCGGGCTACGAGCAGTACTTC,CASSQGLAGYEQYF
NA,TRBV9,NA,TRBJ2-1,TGTGCCAGCACCCTAGGGGCCGGGGGAGATGAGCAGTTCTTC,CASTLGAGGDEQFF
once,TRBV6-5,TRBD1,TRBJ1-2,TGTGCCGCCAAAGGGGACAGTATCTATGGAGACTACACCTTC,CAAKGDSIYGDYTF
NA,TRBV2,NA,TRBJ1-1,TGTGCCAGCTATGAGGGGAACACTGAAGCTTTCTTT,CASYEGNTEAFF
NA,TRBV2,NA,TRBJ2-7,TGTGCCAGCAGTGAAGCGCTTTTAACACCGGGACTTTCCAACTACGAGCAGTACTTC,CASSEALLTPGLSNYEQYF
NA,TRBV6-1,NA,TRBJ2-5,TGTGCCAGCAGTGACCGGGTAAGAGAGACCCAGTACTTC,CASSDRVRETQYF
NA,TRBV14,NA,TRBJ2-2,TGTGCCAGCAGCCAGGCCTGGGCAGCTACCGGGGAGCTGTTTTTT,CASSQAWAATGELFF